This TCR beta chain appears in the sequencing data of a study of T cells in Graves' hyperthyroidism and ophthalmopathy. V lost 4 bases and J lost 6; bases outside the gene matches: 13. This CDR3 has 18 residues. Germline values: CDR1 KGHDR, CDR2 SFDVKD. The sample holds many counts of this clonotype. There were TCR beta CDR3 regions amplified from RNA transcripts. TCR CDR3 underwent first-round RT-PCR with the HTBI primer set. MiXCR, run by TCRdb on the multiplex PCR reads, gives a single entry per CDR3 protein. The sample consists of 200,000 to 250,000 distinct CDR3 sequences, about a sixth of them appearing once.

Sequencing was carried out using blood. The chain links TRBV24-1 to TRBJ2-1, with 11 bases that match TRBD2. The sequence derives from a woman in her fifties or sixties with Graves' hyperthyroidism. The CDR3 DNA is TGTGCCACCAGTGAGGGGGATGTACTAGCGGGAGATCCCAATGAGCAGTTCTTC. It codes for CATSEGDVLAGDPNEQFF.